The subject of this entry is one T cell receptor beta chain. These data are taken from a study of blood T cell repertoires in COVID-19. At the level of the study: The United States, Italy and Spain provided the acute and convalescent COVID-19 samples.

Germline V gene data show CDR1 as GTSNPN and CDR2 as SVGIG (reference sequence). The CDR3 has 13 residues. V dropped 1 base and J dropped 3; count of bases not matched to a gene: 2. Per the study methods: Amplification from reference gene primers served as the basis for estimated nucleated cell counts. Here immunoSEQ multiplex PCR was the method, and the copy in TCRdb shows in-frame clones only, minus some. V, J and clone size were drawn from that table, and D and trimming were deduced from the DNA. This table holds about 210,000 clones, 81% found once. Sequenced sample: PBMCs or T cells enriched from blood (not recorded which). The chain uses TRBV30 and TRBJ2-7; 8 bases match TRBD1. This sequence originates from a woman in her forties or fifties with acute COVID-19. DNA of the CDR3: TGTGCCTGGAGTGACGGACAGGGCTACGAGCAGTACTTC. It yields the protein CAWSDGQGYEQYF.